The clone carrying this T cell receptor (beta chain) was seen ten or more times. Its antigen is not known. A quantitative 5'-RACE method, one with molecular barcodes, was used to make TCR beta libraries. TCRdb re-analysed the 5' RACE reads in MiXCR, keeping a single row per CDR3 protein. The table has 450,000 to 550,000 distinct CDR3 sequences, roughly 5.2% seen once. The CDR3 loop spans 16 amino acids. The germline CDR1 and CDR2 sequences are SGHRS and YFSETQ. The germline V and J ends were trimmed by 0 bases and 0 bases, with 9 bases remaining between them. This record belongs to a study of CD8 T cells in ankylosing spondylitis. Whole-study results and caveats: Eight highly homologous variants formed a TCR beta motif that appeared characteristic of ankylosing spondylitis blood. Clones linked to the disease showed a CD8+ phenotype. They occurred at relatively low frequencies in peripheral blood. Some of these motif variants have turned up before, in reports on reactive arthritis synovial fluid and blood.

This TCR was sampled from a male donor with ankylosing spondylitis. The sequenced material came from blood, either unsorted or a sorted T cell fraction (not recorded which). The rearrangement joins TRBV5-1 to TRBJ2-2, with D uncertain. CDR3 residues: CASSLDPPPNTGELFF. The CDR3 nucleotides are TGCGCCAGCAGCTTGGACCCCCCCCCGAACACCGGGGAGCTGTTTTTT.